This entry lists 15 T cell receptor beta chains sequenced from one sample in a study of T cells in Graves' hyperthyroidism and ophthalmopathy. RNA transcripts served as the template for amplifying TCR beta CDR3 regions. The primer set for the first-round RT-PCR of the TCR CDR3 was HTBI. TCRdb itself ran the multiplex PCR reads through MiXCR, one entry per CDR3 protein. Of about 400,000 distinct CDR3 sequences listed, roughly 15% were seen once; the top ten hold roughly a fifth. The sequenced sample was blood. The source is a woman aged 60-75 years with Graves' ophthalmopathy.

The chain combines TRBV7-9 with TRBJ1-1; D remains ambiguous. Germline assignment: CDR1 SEHNR and CDR2 FQNEAQ (reference sequence). V shed 7 bases and J shed 0 bases, with 9 bases lying between them. The CDR3 has 13 residues. For the CDR3, the DNA is TGTGCCAGCAAGGAGGCCTTGAACACTGAAGCTTTCTTT. This gives the protein CASKEALNTEAFF.

This clonotype was observed at least ten times. V usage is TRBV11-2 and J usage is TRBJ1-2; 9 nucleotides match TRBD1. The V segment lost 0 bases and the J segment 4 bases; nucleotides outside the gene matches: 3. The germline CDR1 and CDR2 sequences are SGHAT and FQNNGV. There are 15 residues in the CDR3. CDR3 bases: TGTGCCAGCAGCTTAGAGGGACAGGGACCCTATGGCTACACCTTC. This sequence encodes CASSLEGQGPYGYTF. The entire variable domain, with the rest obtained from reference TRBV11-2 and TRBJ1-2, is as follows: EAGVAQSPRYKIIEKRQSVAFWCNPISGHATLYWYQQILGQGPKLLIQFQNNGVVDDSQLPKDRFSAERLKGVDSTLKIQPAKLEDSAVYLCASSLEGQGPYGYTFGSGTRLTVV.

This sequence joins TRBV6-2 or TRBV6-3 and TRBJ1-1, with D maybe TRBD1 (6 bases). V dropped 10 bases and J dropped 0 bases, with 15 bases sitting between them. The CDR3 loop spans 14 amino acids. Germline V lookup: CDR1 MNHEY, CDR2 SVGEGT. The CDR3 bases are TGTGCCACCTTAAGGGGGAGGGTGAACACTGAAGCTTTCTTT. It encodes CATLRGRVNTEAFF.

This clonotype occurred a few times. CDR3 nucleotides: TGCAGTGTAATTAGCCCGGGACTAGCGGGAGGGGAGGATGAGCAGTTCTTC. Protein product: CSVISPGLAGGEDEQFF. V and J are TRBV20-1 and TRBJ2-1; the match to TRBD2 covers 16 bases. CDR3 length equals 17 residues. The V segment lost 7 bases and the J segment 8 bases; nucleotides outside the gene matches: 14. Germline V gene data show CDR1 as DFQATT and CDR2 as SNEGSKA (reference sequence).

The chain has TRBV11-2 and TRBJ2-3; the match to TRBD2 covers 10 bases. Looked up from germline, CDR1 is SGHAT and CDR2 is FQNNGV. The ends lost 5 bases at V and 5 bases at J; junction bases unmatched: 13. CDR3 length: 17 amino acids. CDR3 loop: CASSPLSSGRARDTQYF. CDR3 coding DNA: TGTGCCAGCAGCCCTCTGTCCAGCGGGAGGGCCCGAGATACGCAGTATTTT.

The sample holds many counts of this clonotype. This chain connects TRBV7-8 to TRBJ2-5; 11 bases are a match to TRBD2. From germline, CDR1 is SGHVS and CDR2 FQNEAQ. After removal of 5 bases from V and 5 bases from J, the junction contained 4 bases not matched to a gene. The CDR3 length is 14 residues. CDR3 sequence: CASSPSGGWETQYF. The CDR3 DNA reads TGTGCCAGCAGCCCTAGCGGGGGGTGGGAGACCCAGTACTTC.

This clonotype has ten or more counts. The rearrangement joins TRBV5-1 to TRBJ2-7, with TRBD1 identical over 9 bases. J gave up 3 bases and V 0 bases, and 13 bases lay outside the gene matches. Germline V gene sequence: CDR1 SGHRS, CDR2 YFSETQ. The CDR3 covers 18 residues. The CDR3 loop reads CASSLGPPDRGLIYEQYF. In nucleotides, the CDR3 is TGCGCCAGCAGCTTGGGGCCCCCGGACAGGGGATTAATCTACGAGCAGTACTTC.

In the case of this clonotype: The junction departs from germline at one end; a sequencing error may be responsible. The chain carries TRBV15 and TRBJ2-2; TRBD2 agrees at 8 bases. The CDR3 runs 13 residues. The V gene's germline CDR1 is LNHNV and CDR2 YYDKDF (reference sequence). The CDR3 protein is CATNPAGAGGLFF. CDR3 in DNA: TGTGCCACCAATCCAGCGGGAGCCGGGGGGCTGTTTTTT.

CDR3 sequence (DNA): TGTGCCAGCAGCGTAGAAGGCCAGAACAATGAGCAGTTCTTC. This codes for CASSVEGQNNEQFF. The chain has TRBV9 and TRBJ2-1, with D unresolved. Germline loops: CDR1 SGDLS, CDR2 YYNGEE. Trimming took 0 bases from V and 5 from J, leaving 9 bases between them. The CDR3 totals 14 residues.

This clonotype was seen many times. This chain uses TRBV7-8 with TRBJ2-4; 7 positions agree with TRBD1. Germline CDR1 SGHVS, CDR2 FQNEAQ. The CDR3 runs 14 residues. V was pared by 5 bases and J by 2 bases, with 3 bases of the junction left unmatched. The CDR3 loop reads CASSEGATKNIQYF. For the CDR3, the DNA is TGTGCCAGCAGCGAGGGGGCCACCAAAAACATTCAGTACTTC.

In its sample, this clonotype was seen many times. The rearrangement links TRBV20-1 to TRBJ2-7; TRBD2 aligns across 11 bases. This CDR3 has 14 amino acids. V lost 4 bases and J lost 3; bases outside the gene matches: 5. CDR1 and CDR2 from the germline V gene are DFQATT and SNEGSKA (reference sequence). CDR3 amino acids: CSAIPGLADYEQYF. As DNA, the CDR3 is TGCAGTGCTATACCGGGACTAGCGGACTACGAGCAGTACTTC.

V and J are TRBV5-6 and TRBJ2-1; 7 nucleotides line up with TRBD2. Germline CDR1 SGHDT, CDR2 YYEEEE. This CDR3 spans 17 amino acids. J was trimmed by 0 bases and V by 4 bases; bases with no gene match: 10. In nucleotides, the CDR3 is TGTGCCAGCAGCCTTCGGCTAGCGGTTAGCTCCTACAATGAGCAGTTCTTC. Protein product: CASSLRLAVSSYNEQFF.

This clonotype showed up many times. The V gene is TRBV2, the J gene TRBJ2-5, with TRBD1 identical over 12 bases. Germline V gene lookup returns CDR1 SNHLY and CDR2 FYNNEI. V was clipped by 6 bases and J by 6 bases; unmatched bases: 5. The CDR3 loop spans 14 amino acids. The CDR3 nucleotides read TGTGCCAGCAGACCCGGGACAGGGGGCAAGACCCAGTACTTC. This encodes CASRPGTGGKTQYF.

This chain links TRBV18 with TRBJ1-1; 10 bases map to TRBD1. This CDR3 spans 17 amino acids. J lost 1 base, V lost 0 bases, and 5 bases had no gene match. Germline CDR1 is KGHSH and CDR2 is LQKENI. The CDR3 loop is CASSPPGQGMGNTEAFF. The CDR3 DNA follows: TGTGCCAGCTCACCACCGGGACAGGGGATGGGGAACACTGAAGCTTTCTTT. Filled out from reference TRBV18 and TRBJ1-1, the complete variable domain reads NAGVMQNPRHLVRRRGQEARLRCSPMKGHSHVYWYRQLPEEGLKFMVYLQKENIIDESGMPKERFSAEFPKEGPSILRIQQVVRGDSAAYFCASSPPGQGMGNTEAFFGQGTRLTVV.

This clonotype was picked up one time. The conserved phenylalanine or tryptophan is not found at the CDR3 terminus, so this likely reflects a read error. The V call is TRBV28, the J call TRBJ2-7; perhaps TRBD1 as D (6 bases). CDR1 MDHEN and CDR2 SYDVKM come from the germline V gene. The CDR3 has 12 amino acids. V was cut by 6 bases and J by 2 bases, with 8 bases left in between. The CDR3 sequence: CASSPGAYEQYL. CDR3 DNA: TGTGCCAGCAGCCCAGGGGCCTACGAGCAGTACCTC.